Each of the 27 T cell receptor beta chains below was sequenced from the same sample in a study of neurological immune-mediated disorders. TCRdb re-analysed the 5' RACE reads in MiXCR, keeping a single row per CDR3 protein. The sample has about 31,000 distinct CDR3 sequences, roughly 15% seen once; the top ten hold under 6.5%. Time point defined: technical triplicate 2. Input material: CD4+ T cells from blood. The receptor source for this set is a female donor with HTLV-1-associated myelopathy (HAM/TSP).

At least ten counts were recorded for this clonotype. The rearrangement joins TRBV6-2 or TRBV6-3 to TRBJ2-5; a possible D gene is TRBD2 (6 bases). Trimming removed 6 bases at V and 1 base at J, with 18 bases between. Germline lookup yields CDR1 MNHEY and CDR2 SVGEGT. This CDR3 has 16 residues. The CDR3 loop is CASRAVSRGTQETQYF. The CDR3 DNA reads TGTGCCAGCAGGGCGGTCAGCCGGGGGACCCAAGAGACCCAGTACTTC.

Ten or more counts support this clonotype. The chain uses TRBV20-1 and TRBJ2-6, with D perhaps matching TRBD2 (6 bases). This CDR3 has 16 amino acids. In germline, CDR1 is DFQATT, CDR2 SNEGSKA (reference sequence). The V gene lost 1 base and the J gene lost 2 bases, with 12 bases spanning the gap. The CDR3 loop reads CSARARGRTGANVLTF. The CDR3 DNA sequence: TGCAGTGCTAGAGCGCGGGGCCGAACTGGGGCCAACGTCCTGACTTTC.

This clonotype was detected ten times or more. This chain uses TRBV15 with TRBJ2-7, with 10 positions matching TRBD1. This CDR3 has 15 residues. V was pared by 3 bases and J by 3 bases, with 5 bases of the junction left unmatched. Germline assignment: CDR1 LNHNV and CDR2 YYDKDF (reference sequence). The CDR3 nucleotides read TGTGCCACCAGCAGTCCGGGACAGGGGCGCTACGAGCAGTACTTC. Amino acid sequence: CATSSPGQGRYEQYF.

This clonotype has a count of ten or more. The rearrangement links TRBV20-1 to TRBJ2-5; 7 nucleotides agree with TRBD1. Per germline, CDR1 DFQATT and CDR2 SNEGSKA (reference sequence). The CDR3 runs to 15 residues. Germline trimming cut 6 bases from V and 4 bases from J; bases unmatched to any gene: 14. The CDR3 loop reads CSATGTVRWRETQYF. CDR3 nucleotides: TGCAGTGCGACCGGGACAGTAAGATGGAGAGAGACCCAGTACTTC.

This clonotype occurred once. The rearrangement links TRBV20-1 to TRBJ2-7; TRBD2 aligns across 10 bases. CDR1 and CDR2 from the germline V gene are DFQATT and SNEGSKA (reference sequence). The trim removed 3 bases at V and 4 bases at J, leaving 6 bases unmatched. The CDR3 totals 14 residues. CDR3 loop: CSASIRTSGYEQYF. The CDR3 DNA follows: TGCAGTGCTAGCATTAGGACTAGCGGTTACGAGCAGTACTTC.

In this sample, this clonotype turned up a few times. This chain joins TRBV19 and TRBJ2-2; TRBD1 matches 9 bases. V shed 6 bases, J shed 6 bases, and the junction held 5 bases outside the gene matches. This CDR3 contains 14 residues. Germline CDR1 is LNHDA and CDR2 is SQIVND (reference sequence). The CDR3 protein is CASRGTGSAGELFF. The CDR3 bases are TGTGCCAGTAGAGGGACAGGGAGTGCCGGGGAGCTGTTTTTT. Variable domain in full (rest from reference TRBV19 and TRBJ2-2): DGGITQSPKYLFRKEGQNVTLSCEQNLNHDAMYWYRQDPGQGLRLIYYSQIVNDFQKGDIAEGYSVSREKKESFPLTVTSAQKNPTAFYLCASRGTGSAGELFFGEGSRLTVL.

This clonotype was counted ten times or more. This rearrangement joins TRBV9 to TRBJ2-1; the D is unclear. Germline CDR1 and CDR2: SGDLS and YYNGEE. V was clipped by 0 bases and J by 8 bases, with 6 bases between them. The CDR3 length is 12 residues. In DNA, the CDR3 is TGTGCCAGCAGCGTAGGGTGGGATGAGCAGTTCTTC. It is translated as CASSVGWDEQFF.

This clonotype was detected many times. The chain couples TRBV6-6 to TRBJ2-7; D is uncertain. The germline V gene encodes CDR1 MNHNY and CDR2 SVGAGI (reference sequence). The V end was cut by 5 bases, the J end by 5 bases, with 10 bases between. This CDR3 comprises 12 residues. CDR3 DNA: TGTGCCAGCAGTCCCCGGCAGGACGAGCAGTACTTC. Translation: CASSPRQDEQYF.

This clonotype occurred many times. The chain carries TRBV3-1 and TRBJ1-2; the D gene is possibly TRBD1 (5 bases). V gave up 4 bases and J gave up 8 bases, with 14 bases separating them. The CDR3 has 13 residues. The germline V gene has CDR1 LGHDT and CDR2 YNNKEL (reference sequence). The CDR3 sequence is CASSLQGKEGYTF. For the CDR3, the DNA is TGTGCCAGCAGCCTCCAGGGAAAAGAAGGCTACACCTTC.

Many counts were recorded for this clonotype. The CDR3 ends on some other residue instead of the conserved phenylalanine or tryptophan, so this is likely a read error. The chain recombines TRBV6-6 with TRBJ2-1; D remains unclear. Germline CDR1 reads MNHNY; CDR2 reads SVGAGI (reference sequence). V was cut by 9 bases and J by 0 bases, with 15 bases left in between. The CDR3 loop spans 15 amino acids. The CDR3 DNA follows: TGTGCCAGTACCCCCTTCTCCGGCTCCTACAATGAGCAGTTCCTC. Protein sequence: CASTPFSGSYNEQFL.

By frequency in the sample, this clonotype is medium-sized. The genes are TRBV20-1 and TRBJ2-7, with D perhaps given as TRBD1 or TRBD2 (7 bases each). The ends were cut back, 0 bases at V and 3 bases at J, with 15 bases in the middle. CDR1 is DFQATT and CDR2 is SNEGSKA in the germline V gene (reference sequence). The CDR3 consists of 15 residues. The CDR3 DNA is TGCAGTGCTAGAGATCAGGGGAGGGGGCTCTACGAGCAGTACTTC. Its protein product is CSARDQGRGLYEQYF.

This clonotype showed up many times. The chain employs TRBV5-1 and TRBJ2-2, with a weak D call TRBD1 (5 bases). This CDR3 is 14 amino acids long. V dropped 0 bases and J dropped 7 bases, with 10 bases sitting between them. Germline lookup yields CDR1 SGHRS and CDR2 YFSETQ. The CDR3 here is CASSLAQGVGELFF. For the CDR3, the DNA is TGCGCCAGCAGCTTGGCTCAGGGCGTCGGGGAGCTGTTTTTT. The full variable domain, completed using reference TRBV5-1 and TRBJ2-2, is KAGVTQTPRYLIKTRGQQVTLSCSPISGHRSVSWYQQTPGQGLQFLFEYFSETQRNKGNFPGRFSGRQFSNSRSEMNVSTLELGDSALYLCASSLAQGVGELFFGEGSRLTVL.

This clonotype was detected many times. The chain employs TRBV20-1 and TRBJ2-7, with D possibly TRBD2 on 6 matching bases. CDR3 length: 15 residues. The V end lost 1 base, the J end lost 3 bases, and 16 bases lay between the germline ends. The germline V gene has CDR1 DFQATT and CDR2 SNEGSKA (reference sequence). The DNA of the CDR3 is TGCAGTGCTAGAGCGGAGGGCGGTGGGTTCTACGAGCAGTACTTC. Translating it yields CSARAEGGGFYEQYF.

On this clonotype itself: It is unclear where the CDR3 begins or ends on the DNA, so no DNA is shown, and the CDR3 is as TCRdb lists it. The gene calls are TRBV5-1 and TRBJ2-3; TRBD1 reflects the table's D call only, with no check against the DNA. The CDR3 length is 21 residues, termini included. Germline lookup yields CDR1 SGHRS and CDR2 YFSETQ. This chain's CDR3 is CASSFYICSATLQGVTDTQYF.

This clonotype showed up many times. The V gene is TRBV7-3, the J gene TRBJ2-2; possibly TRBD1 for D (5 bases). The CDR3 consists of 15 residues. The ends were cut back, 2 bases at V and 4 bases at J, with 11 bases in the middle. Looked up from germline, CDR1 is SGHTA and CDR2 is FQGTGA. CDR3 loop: CASSLLGQGTGELFF. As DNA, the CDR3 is TGTGCCAGCAGCTTACTGGGCCAGGGCACCGGGGAGCTGTTTTTT.

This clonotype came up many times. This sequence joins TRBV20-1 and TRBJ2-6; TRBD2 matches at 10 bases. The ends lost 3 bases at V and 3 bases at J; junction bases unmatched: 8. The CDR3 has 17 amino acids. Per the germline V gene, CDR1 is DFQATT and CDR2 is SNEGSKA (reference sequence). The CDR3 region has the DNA TGCAGTGCTAGTTTGTCGCCTAGCGGGAGTGGGGCCAACGTCCTGACTTTC. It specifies CSASLSPSGSGANVLTF.

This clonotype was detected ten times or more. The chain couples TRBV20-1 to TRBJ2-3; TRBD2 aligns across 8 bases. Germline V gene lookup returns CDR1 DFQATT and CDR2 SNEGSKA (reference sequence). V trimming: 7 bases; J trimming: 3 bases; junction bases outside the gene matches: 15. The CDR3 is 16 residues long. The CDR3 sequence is CSVTGVRGVLTDTQYF. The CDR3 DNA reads TGCAGTGTAACCGGTGTGCGGGGGGTTCTTACAGATACGCAGTATTTT.

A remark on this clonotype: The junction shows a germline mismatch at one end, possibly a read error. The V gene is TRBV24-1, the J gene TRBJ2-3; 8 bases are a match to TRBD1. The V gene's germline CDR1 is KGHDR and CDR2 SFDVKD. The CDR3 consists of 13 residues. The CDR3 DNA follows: TGTGCCACCACGGACAGGGTCTCAGATAAGCAGTGTTTT. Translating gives CATTDRVSDKQCF.

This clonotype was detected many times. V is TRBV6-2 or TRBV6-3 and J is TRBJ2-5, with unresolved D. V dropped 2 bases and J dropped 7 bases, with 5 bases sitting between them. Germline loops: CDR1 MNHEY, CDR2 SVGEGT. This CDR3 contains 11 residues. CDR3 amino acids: CASSYVGTQYF. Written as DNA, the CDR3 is TGTGCCAGCAGTTACGTTGGGACCCAGTACTTC.

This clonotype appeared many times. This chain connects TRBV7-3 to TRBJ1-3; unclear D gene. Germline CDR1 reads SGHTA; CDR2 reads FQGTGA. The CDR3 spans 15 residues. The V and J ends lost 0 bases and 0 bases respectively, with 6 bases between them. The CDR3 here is CASSLTGSSGNTIYF. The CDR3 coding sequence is TGTGCCAGCAGCTTAACGGGGAGCTCTGGAAACACCATATATTTT. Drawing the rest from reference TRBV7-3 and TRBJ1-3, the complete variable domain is GAGVSQTPSNKVTEKGKYVELRCDPISGHTALYWYRQSLGQGPEFLIYFQGTGAADDSGLPNDRFFAVRPEGSVSTLKIQRTERGDSAVYLCASSLTGSSGNTIYFGEGSWLTVV.

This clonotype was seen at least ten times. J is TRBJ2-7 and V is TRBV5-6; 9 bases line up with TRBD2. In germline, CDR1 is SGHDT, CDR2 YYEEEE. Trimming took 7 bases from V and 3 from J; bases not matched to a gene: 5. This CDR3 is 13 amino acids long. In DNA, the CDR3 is TGTGCCAGCTCAAGACTAGCGGTCTACGAGCAGTACTTC. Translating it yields CASSRLAVYEQYF.

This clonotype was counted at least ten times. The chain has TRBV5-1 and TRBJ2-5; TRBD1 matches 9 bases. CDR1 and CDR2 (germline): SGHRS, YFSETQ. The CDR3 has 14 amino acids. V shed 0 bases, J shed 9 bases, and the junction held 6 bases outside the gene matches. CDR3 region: CASSLDSTGGAQYF. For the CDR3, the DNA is TGCGCCAGCAGCTTGGATTCGACAGGGGGAGCCCAGTACTTC.

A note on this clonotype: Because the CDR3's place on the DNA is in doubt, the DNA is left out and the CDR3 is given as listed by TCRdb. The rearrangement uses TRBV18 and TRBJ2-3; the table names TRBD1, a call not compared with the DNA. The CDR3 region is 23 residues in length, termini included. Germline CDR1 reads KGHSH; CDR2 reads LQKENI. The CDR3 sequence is CASSPRGTGYEQYFGPGTDTQYF.

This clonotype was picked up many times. The CDR3 sequence is CASSLVGTSGFSTDTQYF. The CDR3 coding sequence is TGCGCCAGCAGCTTGGTGGGGACTAGCGGGTTCAGCACAGATACGCAGTATTTT. This chain joins TRBV5-1 and TRBJ2-3, with 12 bases fitting TRBD2. The CDR3 sequence is 18 residues long. Looked up from germline, CDR1 is SGHRS and CDR2 is YFSETQ. V shed 0 bases, J shed 0 bases, and the junction held 5 bases outside the gene matches.

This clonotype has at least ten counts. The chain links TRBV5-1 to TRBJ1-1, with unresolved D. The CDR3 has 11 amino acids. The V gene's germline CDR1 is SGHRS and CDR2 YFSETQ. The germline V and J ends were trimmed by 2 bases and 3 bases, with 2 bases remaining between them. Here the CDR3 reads CASSLDTEAFF. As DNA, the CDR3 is TGCGCCAGCAGCTTAGACACTGAAGCTTTCTTT.

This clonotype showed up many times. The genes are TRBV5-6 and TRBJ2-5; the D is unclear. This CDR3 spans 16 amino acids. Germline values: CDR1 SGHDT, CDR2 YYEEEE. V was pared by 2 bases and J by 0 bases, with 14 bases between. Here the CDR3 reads CASSLSPRRNQETQYF. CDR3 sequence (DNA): TGTGCCAGCAGCTTATCCCCCAGGCGGAACCAAGAGACCCAGTACTTC.

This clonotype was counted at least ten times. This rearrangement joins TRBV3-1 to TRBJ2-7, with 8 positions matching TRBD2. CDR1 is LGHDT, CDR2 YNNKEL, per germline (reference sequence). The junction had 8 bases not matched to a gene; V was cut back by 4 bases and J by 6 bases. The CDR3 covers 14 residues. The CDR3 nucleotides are TGTGCCAGCAGCCGACTAGCGCCACGGGGCGAGCAGTACTTC. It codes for CASSRLAPRGEQYF.